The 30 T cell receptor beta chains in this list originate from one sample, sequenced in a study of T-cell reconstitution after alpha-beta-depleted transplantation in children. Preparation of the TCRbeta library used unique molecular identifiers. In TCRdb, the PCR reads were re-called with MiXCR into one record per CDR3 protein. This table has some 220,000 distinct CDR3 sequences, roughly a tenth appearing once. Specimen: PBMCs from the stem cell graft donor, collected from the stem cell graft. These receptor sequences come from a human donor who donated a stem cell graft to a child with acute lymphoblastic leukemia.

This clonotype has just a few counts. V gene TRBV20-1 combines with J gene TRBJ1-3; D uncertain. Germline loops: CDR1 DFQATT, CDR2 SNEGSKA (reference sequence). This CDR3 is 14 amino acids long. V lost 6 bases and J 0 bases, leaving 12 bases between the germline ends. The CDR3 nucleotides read TGCAGTGCCCAACATACCTCCTCTGGAAACACCATATATTTT. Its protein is CSAQHTSSGNTIYF.

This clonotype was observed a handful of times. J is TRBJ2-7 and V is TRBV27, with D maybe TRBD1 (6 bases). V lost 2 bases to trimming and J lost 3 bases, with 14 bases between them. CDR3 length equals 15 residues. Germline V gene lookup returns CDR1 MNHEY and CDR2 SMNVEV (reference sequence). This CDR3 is CASSLQAGADYEQYF. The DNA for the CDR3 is TGTGCCAGCAGTTTACAAGCAGGGGCGGACTACGAGCAGTACTTC.

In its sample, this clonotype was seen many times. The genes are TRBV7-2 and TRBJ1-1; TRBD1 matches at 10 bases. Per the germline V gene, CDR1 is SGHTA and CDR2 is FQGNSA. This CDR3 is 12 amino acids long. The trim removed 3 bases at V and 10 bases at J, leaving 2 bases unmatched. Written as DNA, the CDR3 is TGTGCCAGCAGCTTGGACAGGGGGACAGCTTTCTTT. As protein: CASSLDRGTAFF.

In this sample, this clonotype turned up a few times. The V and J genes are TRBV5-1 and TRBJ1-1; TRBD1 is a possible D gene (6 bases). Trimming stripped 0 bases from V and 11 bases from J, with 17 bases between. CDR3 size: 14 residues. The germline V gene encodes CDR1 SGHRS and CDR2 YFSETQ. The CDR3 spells CASSLAEQGQRAFF. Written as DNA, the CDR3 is TGCGCCAGCAGCTTGGCCGAACAGGGTCAGAGGGCTTTCTTT.

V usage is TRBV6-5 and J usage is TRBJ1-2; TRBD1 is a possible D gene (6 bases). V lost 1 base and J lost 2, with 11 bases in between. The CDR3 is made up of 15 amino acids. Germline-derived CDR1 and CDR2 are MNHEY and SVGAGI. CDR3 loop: CASSYLTGRNYGYTF. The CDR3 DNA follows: TGTGCCAGCAGTTACTTGACAGGAAGAAACTATGGCTACACCTTC.

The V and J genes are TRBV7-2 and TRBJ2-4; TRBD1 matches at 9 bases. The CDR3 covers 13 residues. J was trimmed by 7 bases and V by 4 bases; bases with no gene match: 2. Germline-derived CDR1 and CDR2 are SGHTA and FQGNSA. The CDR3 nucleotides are TGTGCCAGCAGCTCCGACAGGGGGAACATTCAGTACTTC. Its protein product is CASSSDRGNIQYF.

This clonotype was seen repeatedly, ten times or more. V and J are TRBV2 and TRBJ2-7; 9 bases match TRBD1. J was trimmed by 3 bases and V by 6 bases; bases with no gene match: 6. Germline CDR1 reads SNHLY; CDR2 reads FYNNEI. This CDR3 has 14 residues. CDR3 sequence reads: CASRVGQGDYEQYF. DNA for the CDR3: TGTGCCAGCAGGGTGGGACAGGGTGACTACGAGCAGTACTTC.

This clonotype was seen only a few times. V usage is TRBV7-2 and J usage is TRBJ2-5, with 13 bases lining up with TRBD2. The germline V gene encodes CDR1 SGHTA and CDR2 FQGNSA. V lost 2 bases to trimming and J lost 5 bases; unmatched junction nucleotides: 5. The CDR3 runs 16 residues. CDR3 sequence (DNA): TGTGCCAGCAGCTTAAGACTAGCGGGGGGAAGGGAGACCCAGTACTTC. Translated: CASSLRLAGGRETQYF. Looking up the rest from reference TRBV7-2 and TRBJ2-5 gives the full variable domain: GAGVSQSPSNKVTEKGKDVELRCDPISGHTALYWYRQSLGQGLEFLIYFQGNSAPDKSGLPSDRFSAERTGGSVSTLTIQRTQQEDSAVYLCASSLRLAGGRETQYFGPGTRLLVL.

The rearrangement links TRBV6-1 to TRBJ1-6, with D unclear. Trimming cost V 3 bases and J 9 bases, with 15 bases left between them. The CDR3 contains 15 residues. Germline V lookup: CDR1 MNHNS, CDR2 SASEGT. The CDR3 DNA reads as TGTGCCAGCAGTGAGACGAAGGCGACATCTTCACCCCTCCACTTT. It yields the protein CASSETKATSSPLHF.

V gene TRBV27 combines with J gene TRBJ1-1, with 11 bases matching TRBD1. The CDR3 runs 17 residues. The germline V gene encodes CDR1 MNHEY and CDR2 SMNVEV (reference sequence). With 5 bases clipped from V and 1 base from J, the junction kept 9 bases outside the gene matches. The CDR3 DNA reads TGTGCCAGCAGTCCTCGGGACAGGGGGTTGGCGAACACTGAAGCTTTCTTT. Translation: CASSPRDRGLANTEAFF.

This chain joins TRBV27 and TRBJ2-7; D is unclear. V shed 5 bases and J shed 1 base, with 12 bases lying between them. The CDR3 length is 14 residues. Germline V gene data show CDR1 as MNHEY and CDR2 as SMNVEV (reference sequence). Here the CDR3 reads CASSPRSRSYEQYF. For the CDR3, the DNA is TGTGCCAGCAGTCCAAGGTCACGGTCCTACGAGCAGTACTTC.

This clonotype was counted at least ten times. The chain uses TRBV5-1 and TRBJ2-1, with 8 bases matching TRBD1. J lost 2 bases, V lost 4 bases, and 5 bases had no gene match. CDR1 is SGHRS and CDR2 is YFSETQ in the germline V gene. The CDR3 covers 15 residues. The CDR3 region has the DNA TGCGCCAGCAGCGGGGGACAGGCCACCTACAATGAGCAGTTCTTC. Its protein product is CASSGGQATYNEQFF.

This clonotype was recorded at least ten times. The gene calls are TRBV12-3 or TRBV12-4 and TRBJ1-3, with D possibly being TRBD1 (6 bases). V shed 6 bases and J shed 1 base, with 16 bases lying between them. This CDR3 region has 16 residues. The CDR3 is CASSLPGGTSGNTIYF. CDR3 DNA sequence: TGTGCCAGCAGCCTCCCGGGGGGCACATCTGGAAACACCATATATTTT.

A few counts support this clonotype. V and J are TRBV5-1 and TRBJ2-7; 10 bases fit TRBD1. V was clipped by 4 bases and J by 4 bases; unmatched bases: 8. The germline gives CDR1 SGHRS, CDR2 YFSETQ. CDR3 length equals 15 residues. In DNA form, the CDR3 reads TGCGCCAGCAGCGTTTCCGGGACAGGGGTATACGAGCAGTACTTC. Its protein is CASSVSGTGVYEQYF.

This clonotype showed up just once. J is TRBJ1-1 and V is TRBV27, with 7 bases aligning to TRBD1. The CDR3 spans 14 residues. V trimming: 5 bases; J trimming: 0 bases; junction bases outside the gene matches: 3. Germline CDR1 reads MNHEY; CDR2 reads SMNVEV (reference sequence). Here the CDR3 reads CASSRQGVNTEAFF. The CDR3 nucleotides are TGTGCCAGCAGTAGGCAGGGGGTGAACACTGAAGCTTTCTTT.

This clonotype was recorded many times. CDR3 DNA: TGCGCCAGCAGCCAAGTGACTGGGGAATTACAGCCCCAGCATTTT. Translation gives CASSQVTGELQPQHF. The gene calls are TRBV4-1 and TRBJ1-5; no clear D. The CDR3 is 15 amino acids. V was pared by 1 base and J by 7 bases, with 14 bases between. From germline, CDR1 is MGHRA and CDR2 YSYEKL.

CDR3 amino acids: CASTPSGPWGSTDTQYF. CDR3 coding DNA: TGTGCCAGCACTCCTTCTGGGCCCTGGGGTAGCACAGATACGCAGTATTTT. V usage is TRBV2 and J usage is TRBJ2-3; D unresolved. Germline V gene data show CDR1 as SNHLY and CDR2 as FYNNEI. The CDR3 has 17 amino acids. V was shortened by 7 bases and J by 0 bases, with 20 bases between the two germline ends. Combining the CDR3 with reference TRBV2 and TRBJ2-3 gives the whole variable domain EPEVTQTPSHQVTQMGQEVILRCVPISNHLYFYWYRQILGQKVEFLVSFYNNEISEKSEIFDDQFSVERPDGSNFTLKIRSTKLEDSAMYFCASTPSGPWGSTDTQYFGPGTRLTVL.

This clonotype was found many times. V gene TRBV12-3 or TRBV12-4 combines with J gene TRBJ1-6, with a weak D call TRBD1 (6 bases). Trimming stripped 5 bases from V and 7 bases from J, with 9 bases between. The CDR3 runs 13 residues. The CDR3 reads CASSPTGNSPLHF. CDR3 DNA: TGTGCCAGCAGTCCTACAGGGAATTCACCCCTCCACTTT.

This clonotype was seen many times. In DNA, the CDR3 is TGCGCCAGCAGCCAAGAGTATTTCCAAGAGACCCAGTACTTC. Protein: CASSQEYFQETQYF. The rearrangement joins TRBV4-3 to TRBJ2-5; D is undetermined. The V and J ends lost 0 bases and 1 base respectively, with 6 bases between them. The CDR3 has 14 amino acids. Germline V CDR1 and CDR2: LGHNA, YSLEER.

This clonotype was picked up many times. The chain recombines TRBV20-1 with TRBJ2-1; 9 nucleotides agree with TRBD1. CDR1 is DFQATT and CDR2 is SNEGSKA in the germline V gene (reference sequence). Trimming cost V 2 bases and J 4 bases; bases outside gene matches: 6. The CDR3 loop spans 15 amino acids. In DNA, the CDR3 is TGCAGTGCTAGATCGGGACAGGGAGGTTACAATGAGCAGTTCTTC. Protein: CSARSGQGGYNEQFF.

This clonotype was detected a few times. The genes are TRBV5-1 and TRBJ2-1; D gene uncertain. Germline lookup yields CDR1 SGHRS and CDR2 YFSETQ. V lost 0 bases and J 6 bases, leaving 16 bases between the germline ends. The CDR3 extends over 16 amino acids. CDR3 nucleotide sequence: TGCGCCAGCAGCTTGGATGTGTGGGCCCCCAGCAATGAGCAGTTCTTC. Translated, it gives CASSLDVWAPSNEQFF.

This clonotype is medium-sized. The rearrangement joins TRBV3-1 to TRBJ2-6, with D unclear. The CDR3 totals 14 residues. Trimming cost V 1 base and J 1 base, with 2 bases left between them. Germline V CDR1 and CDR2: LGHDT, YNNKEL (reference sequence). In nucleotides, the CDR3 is TGTGCCAGCAGCCAAGCTTCTGGGGCCAACGTCCTGACTTTC. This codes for CASSQASGANVLTF. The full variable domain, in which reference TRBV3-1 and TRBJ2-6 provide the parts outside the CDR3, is DTAVSQTPKYLVTQMGNDKSIKCEQNLGHDTMYWYKQDSKKFLKIMFSYNNKELIINETVPNRFSPKSPDKAHLNLHINSLELGDSAVYFCASSQASGANVLTFGAGSRLTVL.

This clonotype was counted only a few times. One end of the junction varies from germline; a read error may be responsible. The CDR3 DNA follows: TGCAGTGCTAGAGATAGGGGTGGCAGACGGGGATTC. Protein product: CSARDRGGRRGF. V usage is TRBV20-1 and J usage is TRBJ2-7; either TRBD1 or TRBD2 may supply D (5 bases each). The CDR3 is 12 amino acids. Germline CDR1 is DFQATT and CDR2 is SNEGSKA (reference sequence).

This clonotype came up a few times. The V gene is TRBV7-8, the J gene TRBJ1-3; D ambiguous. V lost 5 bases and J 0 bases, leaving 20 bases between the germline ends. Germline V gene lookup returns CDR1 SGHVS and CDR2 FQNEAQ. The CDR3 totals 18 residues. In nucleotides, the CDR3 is TGTGCCAGCAGCCCCGTCCCACGGCGGGCTGACTCTGGAAACACCATATATTTT. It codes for CASSPVPRRADSGNTIYF.

CDR3 region: CASSLRELRNEQFF. CDR3 coding DNA: TGTGCCAGCAGTTTGAGGGAGCTCCGCAATGAGCAGTTCTTC. V gene TRBV12-3 or TRBV12-4 combines with J gene TRBJ2-1; D possibly corresponds to TRBD2 (5 bases). This CDR3 is built from 14 residues. The germline V and J ends were trimmed by 3 bases and 6 bases, with 12 bases remaining between them.

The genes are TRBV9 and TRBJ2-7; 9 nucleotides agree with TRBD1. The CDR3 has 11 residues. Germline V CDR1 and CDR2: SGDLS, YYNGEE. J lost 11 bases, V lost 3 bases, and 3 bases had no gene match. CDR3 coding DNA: TGTGCCAGCAGCGACGGGACAGGGAAGTACTTC. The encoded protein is CASSDGTGKYF. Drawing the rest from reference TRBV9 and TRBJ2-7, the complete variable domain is DSGVTQTPKHLITATGQRVTLRCSPRSGDLSVYWYQQSLDQGLQFLIQYYNGEERAKGNILERFSAQQFPDLHSELNLSSLELGDSALYFCASSDGTGKYFGPGTRLTVT.

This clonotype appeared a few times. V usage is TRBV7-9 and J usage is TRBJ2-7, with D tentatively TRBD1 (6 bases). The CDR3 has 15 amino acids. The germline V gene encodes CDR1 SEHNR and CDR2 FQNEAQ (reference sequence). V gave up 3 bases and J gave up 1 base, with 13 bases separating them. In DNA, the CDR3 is TGTGCCAGCAGCTTCTTACAGGGAAGGTCCTACGAGCAGTACTTC. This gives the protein CASSFLQGRSYEQYF.

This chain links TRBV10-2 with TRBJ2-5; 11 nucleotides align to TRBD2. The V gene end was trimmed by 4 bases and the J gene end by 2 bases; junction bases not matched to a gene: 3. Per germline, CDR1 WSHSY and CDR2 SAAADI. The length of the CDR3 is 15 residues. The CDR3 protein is CASSVSGGVQETQYF. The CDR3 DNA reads TGCGCCAGCAGTGTTAGCGGGGGGGTGCAAGAGACCCAGTACTTC.

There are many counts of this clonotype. The DNA for the CDR3 is TGCGCCAGCAGCGACCCACAGGGGTCCGACGAGCAGTACTTC. Its translation: CASSDPQGSDEQYF. The V and J genes are TRBV5-1 and TRBJ2-7; 7 bases align to TRBD1. Per germline, CDR1 SGHRS and CDR2 YFSETQ. V lost 4 bases to trimming and J lost 5 bases; unmatched junction nucleotides: 9. CDR3 size: 14 residues.

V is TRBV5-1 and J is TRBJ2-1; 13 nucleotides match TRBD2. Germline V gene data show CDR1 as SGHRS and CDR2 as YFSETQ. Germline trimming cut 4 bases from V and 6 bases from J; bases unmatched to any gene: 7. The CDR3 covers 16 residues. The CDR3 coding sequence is TGCGCCAGCAGCCCTACTAGCGGGGGGGCCGGCAATGAGCAGTTCTTC. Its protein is CASSPTSGGAGNEQFF.